This T cell receptor beta chain originates from a study of T cell responses to AZD1222 COVID-19 vaccine. As for this clone: The antigen remains undetermined.

Sequenced by immunoSEQ multiplex PCR; TCRdb stores in-frame clones only, minus some. Here the sample spans roughly 120,000 clones, 88% being singletons. Study conclusions and caveats: A mostly white British donor set with more females was recruited, and clonal diversity was possibly underestimated. Unmutated regions of variants are reportedly targeted by nearly half of spike-specific TCRs. Once two AZD1222 doses were given, Spike-specific TCR breadth and depth went up.

The sequence came from an adult in good health. Material: peripheral blood, obtained on day 0 of AZD1222 vaccination.

CDR3 in amino acids: CASSILGGRENTEAFF. Written as DNA, the CDR3 is TGTGCCAGTAGTATATTAGGCGGACGGGAGAACACTGAAGCTTTCTTT. The rearrangement joins TRBV19 to TRBJ1-1; D is ambiguous. Germline V gene data show CDR1 as LNHDA and CDR2 as SQIVND (reference sequence). The CDR3 loop spans 16 amino acids. Trimming removed 2 bases from V and 1 base from J, with 14 bases in between.